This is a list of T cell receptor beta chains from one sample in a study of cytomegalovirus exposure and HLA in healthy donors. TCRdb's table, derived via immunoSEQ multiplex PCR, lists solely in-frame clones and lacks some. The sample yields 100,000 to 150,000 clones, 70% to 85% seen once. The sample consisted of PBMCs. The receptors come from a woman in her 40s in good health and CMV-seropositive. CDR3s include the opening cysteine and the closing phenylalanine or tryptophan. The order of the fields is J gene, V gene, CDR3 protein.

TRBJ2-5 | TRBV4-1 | CASSHGAQETQYF
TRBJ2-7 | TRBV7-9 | CASSLDRGSSYEQYF
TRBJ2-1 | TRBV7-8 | CASSLSLATLGEQFF
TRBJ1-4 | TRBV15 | CATSRVGRVKEKLFF
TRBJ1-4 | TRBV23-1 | CASSQSEGSEKLFF
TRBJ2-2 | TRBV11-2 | CASTPRTSGSSNTGELFF
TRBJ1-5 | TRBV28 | CASSRVQGGNQPQHF
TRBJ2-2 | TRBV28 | CASSRPHRNTGELFF
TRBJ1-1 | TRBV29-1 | CSVGDLLGTEAFF
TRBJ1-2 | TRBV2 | CASSLRTGVPLSNYGYTF
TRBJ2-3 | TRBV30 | CAWQRASGVPDTQYF
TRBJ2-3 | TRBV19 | CASSIRGLAGADTQYF
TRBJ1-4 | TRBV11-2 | CASSLGGQGLEKLFF
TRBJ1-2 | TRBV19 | CASSANGYGYTF
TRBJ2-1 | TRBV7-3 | CASSYKAGRGTYNEQFF
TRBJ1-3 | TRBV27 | CASKLQRAGNTIYF
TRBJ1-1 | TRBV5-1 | CASSFHPGGDTEAFF
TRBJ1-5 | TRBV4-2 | CASSQDPYNQPQHF
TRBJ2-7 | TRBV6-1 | CASSLRAGRYEQYF
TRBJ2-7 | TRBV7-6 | CASSLVSGSFSYEQYF
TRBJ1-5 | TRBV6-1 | CASKIGGGNQPQHF
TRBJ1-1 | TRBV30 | CAWSVVRQLRTEAFF
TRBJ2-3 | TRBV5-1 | CASSLSGGPTDTQYF
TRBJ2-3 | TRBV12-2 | CASRLAFWERESPYTSTDTQYF
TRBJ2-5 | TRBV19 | CASSASGNRETQYF
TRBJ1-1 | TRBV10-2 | CASRETGRNTEAFF
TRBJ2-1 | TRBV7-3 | CASSLGGATRNEQFF
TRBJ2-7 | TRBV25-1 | CAQKRSGFTYEQYF
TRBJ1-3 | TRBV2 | CASRRGSGNTIYF
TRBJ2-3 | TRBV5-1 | CASSSIAASTDTQYF
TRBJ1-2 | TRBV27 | CASSSDRDTVNYGYTF
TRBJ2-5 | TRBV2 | CASKHVKGETQYF
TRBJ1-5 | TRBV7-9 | CASSLSLEGPQPQHF
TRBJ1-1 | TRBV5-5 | CASRHRGDTEAFF
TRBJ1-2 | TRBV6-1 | CASSEGLGPNYGYTF
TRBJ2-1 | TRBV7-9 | CASSPGLVGGEQFF
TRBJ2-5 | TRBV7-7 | CASSVSGIRETQYF
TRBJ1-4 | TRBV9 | CASSVGLRQTTNEKLFF
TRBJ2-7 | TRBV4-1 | CASSQGPGGRVYEQYF
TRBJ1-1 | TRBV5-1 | CASSEYPRGAAFF
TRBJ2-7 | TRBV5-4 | CASSPQGGFDEQYF
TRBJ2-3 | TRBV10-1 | CASSVTSGGTDTQYF
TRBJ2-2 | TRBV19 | CASSRLNTGELFF
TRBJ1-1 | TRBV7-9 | CASSDIGGGNTEAFF
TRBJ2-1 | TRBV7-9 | CASSLGDRVTRNEQFF